A single T cell receptor (beta chain) is shown here with its context. Its cognate antigen is unknown. These data come from a study of T cells in Graves' hyperthyroidism and ophthalmopathy. Whole-study findings and limits: Median prediction lead before ophthalmopathy onset was 6.5 months with the model.

Using RNA transcripts as the source, TCR beta CDR3 regions were amplified. An initial round of RT-PCR targeting the TCR CDR3 relied on the HTBI primer set. Via MiXCR, TCRdb re-called the multiplex PCR reads, giving one row per CDR3 protein. The data hold a few hundred thousand distinct CDR3 sequences, with roughly 14% observed a single time. From germline, CDR1 is MNHEY and CDR2 SMNVEV (reference sequence). This CDR3 has 16 amino acids. V gave up 5 bases and J gave up 0 bases; unmatched junction bases: 9. Cells are PBMCs isolated from over 7.5 ml of fresh blood. The sequence came from a woman aged 30 to 39 with Graves' ophthalmopathy. The sample taken for sequencing was blood. V is TRBV27 and J is TRBJ1-1; TRBD1 agrees at 7 bases. In nucleotides, the CDR3 is TGTGCCAGCAGTGCAGACAGGGTAAGAATGAACACTGAAGCTTTCTTT. As protein: CASSADRVRMNTEAFF.